These 5 T cell receptor beta chains came from one sample sequenced in a study of OX40 agonist ivuxolimab in advanced cancers. Method: immunoSEQ multiplex PCR; TCRdb's copy keeps in-frame clones and lacks some. Among about 20,000 clones listed, approximately 79% were seen once. Source: CD4+ or CD8+ T cells sorted from blood, taken in a trial of the OX40 agonist ivuxolimab. The source is an adult with an advanced solid tumor such as melanoma, head and neck, liver or kidney cancer.

The rearrangement uses TRBV13 and TRBJ2-2; the D is unclear. Trimming shortened V by 2 bases and J by 6 bases, and 7 bases separated the two germline ends. This CDR3 has 13 residues. Germline CDR1 is PRHDT and CDR2 is FYEKMQ (reference sequence). This CDR3 is CASSLQLAGELFF. The CDR3 nucleotides are TGTGCCAGCAGCTTACAACTCGCCGGGGAGCTGTTTTTT.

The chain combines TRBV7-9 with TRBJ1-4; 9 nucleotides match TRBD1. CDR3 size: 17 residues. V was pared by 5 bases and J by 5 bases, with 12 bases of the junction left unmatched. The germline V gene encodes CDR1 SEHNR and CDR2 FQNEAQ (reference sequence). As DNA, the CDR3 is TGTGCCAGCAGCCCAAGAGGACAGGGGACATTAAATGAAAAACTGTTTTTT. This gives the protein CASSPRGQGTLNEKLFF.

There are a few counts of this clone. The rearrangement links TRBV28 to TRBJ1-2; the D is unclear. Germline CDR1 is MDHEN and CDR2 is SYDVKM. V dropped 7 bases and J dropped 5 bases, with 5 bases sitting between them. The CDR3 has 10 amino acids. Here the CDR3 reads CASMRYGYTF. CDR3 sequence (DNA): TGTGCCAGCATGAGGTATGGCTACACCTTC.

The chain couples TRBV19 to TRBJ1-4; D is unclear. The CDR3 spans 14 residues. The V gene's germline CDR1 is LNHDA and CDR2 SQIVND (reference sequence). The germline V and J ends were trimmed by 4 bases and 4 bases, with 10 bases remaining between them. CDR3 nucleotide sequence: TGTGCCAGTAGTAGAGCCCTCAGTAATGAAAAACTGTTTTTT. This sequence encodes CASSRALSNEKLFF.

The J gene is TRBJ1-2, the V gene TRBV30, with a tentative D call TRBD1 (6 bases). CDR1 is GTSNPN, CDR2 SVGIG, per germline (reference sequence). This CDR3 is built from 13 residues. V lost 0 bases, J lost 2 bases, and 7 bases lay in between. The CDR3 region is CAWSVTGNYGYTF. CDR3 coding DNA: TGTGCCTGGAGTGTAACAGGGAACTATGGCTACACCTTC.